This TCR beta chain was recorded in a study of a mutant IDH1 vaccine in newly diagnosed glioma. Study overall: Patients were started on vaccination 4-6 weeks after radiotherapy alone, or with temozolomide cycles. The sex distribution of treated patients was around 60% male and roughly 38% female, with a mean age of around 40 years. Week 35 was safety follow-up visit V12; week 47 was end-of-study visit V13. Study findings and constraints: Patients mounted vaccine-induced immune responses in roughly 93% of cases.

Method: immunoSEQ multiplex PCR; TCRdb's copy keeps in-frame clones and lacks some. This sample has about 60,000 clones, with roughly 80% found just once. Trimming took off 6 bases at V and 5 bases at J, with 6 bases between the two ends. Germline V gene sequence: CDR1 SGHRS, CDR2 YFSETQ. The length of the CDR3 is 11 residues. Time point here: week 35, safety follow-up. What each vaccine dose contained was 300 ug of mutant IDH1 20-mer peptide, accompanied by topical imiquimod. This clone has a single count. Its target is unknown. The sequence was collected from a man younger than 40 with glioma. Here the sequenced sample was PBMCs, taken from a glioma patient whose treatment included an IDH1 peptide vaccine. The rearrangement joins TRBV5-1 to TRBJ2-1; possible D gene TRBD1, 6 bases. Here the CDR3 reads CASKGDNEQFF. The CDR3 nucleotides are TGCGCCAGCAAGGGGGACAATGAGCAGTTCTTC.